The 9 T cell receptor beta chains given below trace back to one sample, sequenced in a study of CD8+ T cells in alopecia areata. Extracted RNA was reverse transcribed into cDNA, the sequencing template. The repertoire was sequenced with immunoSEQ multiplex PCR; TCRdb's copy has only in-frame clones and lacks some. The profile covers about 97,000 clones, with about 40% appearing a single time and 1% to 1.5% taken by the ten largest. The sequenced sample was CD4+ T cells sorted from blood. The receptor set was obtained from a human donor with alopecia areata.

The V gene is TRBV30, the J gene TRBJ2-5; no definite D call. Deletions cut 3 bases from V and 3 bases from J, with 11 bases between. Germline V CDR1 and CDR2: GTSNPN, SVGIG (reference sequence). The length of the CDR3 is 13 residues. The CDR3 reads CAWRTENKETQYF. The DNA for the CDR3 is TGTGCCTGGAGGACCGAAAACAAAGAGACCCAGTACTTC.

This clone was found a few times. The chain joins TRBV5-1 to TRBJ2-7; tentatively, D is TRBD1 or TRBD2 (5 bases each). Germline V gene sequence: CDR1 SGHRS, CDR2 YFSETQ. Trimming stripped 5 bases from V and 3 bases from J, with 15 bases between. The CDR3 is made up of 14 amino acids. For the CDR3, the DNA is TGCGCCAGCAGAATGGGGGACCGGGACTACGAGCAGTACTTC. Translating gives CASRMGDRDYEQYF.

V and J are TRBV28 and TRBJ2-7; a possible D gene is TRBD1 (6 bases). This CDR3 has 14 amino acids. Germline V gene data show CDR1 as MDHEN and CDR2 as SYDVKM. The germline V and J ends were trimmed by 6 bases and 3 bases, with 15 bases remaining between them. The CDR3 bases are TGTGCCAGCAGGGTGACAGGTGATATCTACGAGCAGTACTTC. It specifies CASRVTGDIYEQYF.

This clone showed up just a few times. The chain's CDR3 is CASSQDPGSTDTQYF. Here the CDR3 DNA reads TGTGCCAGCAGCCAAGATCCCGGGAGCACAGATACGCAGTATTTT. The chain links TRBV4-2 to TRBJ2-3; D uncertain. Looked up from germline, CDR1 is LGHNA and CDR2 is YNFKEQ. The CDR3 has 15 residues. V was clipped by 0 bases and J by 0 bases, with 7 bases between them.

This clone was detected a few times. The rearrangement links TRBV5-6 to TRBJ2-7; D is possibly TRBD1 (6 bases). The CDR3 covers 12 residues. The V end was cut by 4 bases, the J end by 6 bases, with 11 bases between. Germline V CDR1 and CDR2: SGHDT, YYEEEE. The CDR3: CASSQPRGEQYF. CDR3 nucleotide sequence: TGTGCCAGCAGCCAGCCCAGGGGCGAGCAGTACTTC.

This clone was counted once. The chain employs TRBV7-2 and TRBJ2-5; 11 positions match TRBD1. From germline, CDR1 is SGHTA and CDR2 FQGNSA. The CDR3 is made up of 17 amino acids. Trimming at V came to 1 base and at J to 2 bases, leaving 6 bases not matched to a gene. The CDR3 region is CASSLGTGGRVQETQYF. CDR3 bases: TGTGCCAGCAGCTTAGGGACAGGGGGCAGGGTTCAAGAGACCCAGTACTTC.

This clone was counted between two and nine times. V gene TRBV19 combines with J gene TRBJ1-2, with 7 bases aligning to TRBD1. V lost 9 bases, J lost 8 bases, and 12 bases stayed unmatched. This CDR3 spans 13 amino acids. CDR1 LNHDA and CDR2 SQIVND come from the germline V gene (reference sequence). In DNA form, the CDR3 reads TGTGCCAGCCTTGACAGGGAAGGAGGAGGCTACACCTTC. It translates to CASLDREGGGYTF.

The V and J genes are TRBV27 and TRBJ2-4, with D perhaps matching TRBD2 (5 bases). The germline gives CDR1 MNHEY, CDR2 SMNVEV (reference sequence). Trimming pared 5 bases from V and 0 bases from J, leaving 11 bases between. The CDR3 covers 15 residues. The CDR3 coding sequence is TGTGCCAGCAGTCGGGATGAGATAGCCAAAAACATTCAGTACTTC. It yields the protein CASSRDEIAKNIQYF.

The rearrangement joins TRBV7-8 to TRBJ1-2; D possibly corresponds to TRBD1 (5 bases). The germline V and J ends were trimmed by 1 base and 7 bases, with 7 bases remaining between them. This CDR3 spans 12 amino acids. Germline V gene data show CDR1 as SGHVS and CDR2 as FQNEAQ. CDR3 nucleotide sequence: TGTGCCAGCAGCTTAGTTAGGGGTGGCTACACCTTC. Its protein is CASSLVRGGYTF.